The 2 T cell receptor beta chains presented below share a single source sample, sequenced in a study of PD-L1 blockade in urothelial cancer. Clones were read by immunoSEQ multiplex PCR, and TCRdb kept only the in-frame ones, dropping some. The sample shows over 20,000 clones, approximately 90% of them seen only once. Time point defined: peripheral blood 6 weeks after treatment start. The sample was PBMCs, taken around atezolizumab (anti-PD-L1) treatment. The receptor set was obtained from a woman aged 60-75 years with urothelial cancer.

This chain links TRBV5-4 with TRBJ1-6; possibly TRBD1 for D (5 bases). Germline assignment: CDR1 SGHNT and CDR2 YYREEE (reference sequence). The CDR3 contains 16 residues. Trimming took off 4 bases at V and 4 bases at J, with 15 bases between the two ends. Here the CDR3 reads CASSNGGGYYNSPLHF. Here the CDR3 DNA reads TGTGCCAGCAGCAACGGGGGAGGGTATTATAATTCACCCCTCCACTTT.

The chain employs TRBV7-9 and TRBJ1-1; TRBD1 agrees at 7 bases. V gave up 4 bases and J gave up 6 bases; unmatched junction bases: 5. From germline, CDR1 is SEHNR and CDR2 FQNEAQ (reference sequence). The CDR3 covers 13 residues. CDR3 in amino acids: CASSSGTVAEAFF. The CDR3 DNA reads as TGTGCCAGCAGCTCGGGGACAGTAGCTGAAGCTTTCTTT.